A selection of T cell receptor beta chains follows, all from one sample in a study of blood T cell repertoires in COVID-19. Clones were sequenced by immunoSEQ multiplex PCR, and TCRdb holds only the in-frame ones, with some missing. Here the sample spans more than 55,000 clones, approximately 92% being singletons. The sequenced material came from peripheral blood. The receptors come from a woman aged 55-70 years with COVID-19, enrolled during active disease. Each CDR3 is given with its conserved first and last residue. D genes are given only for firm matches. Some rows have no size entry. The others give once, few or many, or a class for an expanded clone.

J: TRBJ1-2; V: TRBV11-3; size: once; D: NA; DNA: TGTGCCAGCAGCGCAGGAGGATTCTATGGCTACACCTTC; CDR3: CASSAGGFYGYTF
J: TRBJ1-1; V: TRBV7-6; size: NA; D: TRBD1; DNA: TGTGCCAGCAGCTCACGCCCTGGGACAGGGGGTAACACTGAAGCTTTCTTT; CDR3: CASSSRPGTGGNTEAFF
J: TRBJ1-2; V: TRBV28; size: NA; D: TRBD1; DNA: TGTGCCAGCACTACACAGGGGGCAAACTATGGCTACACCTTC; CDR3: CASTTQGANYGYTF
J: TRBJ1-5; V: TRBV5-1; size: NA; D: NA; DNA: TGCGCCAGCAGCTTGGCCAGGGTAAGGAATCAGCCCCAGCATTTT; CDR3: CASSLARVRNQPQHF
J: TRBJ1-2; V: TRBV9; size: NA; D: TRBD1; DNA: TGTGCCAGCAGCCCCCGAGGGGGCCCACGGTTTGGCTACACCTTC; CDR3: CASSPRGGPRFGYTF
J: TRBJ1-6; V: TRBV7-9; size: NA; D: NA; DNA: TGTGCCAGCAGGGGGGTCCTCGGAGGGAATTCACCCCTCCACTTT; CDR3: CASRGVLGGNSPLHF
J: TRBJ2-5; V: TRBV18; size: NA; D: NA; DNA: TGTGCCAGCTCACCTTCCAGGAACCAAGAGACCCAGTACTTC; CDR3: CASSPSRNQETQYF
J: TRBJ2-7; V: TRBV4-3; size: once; D: TRBD2; DNA: TGCGCCAGCAGCCATTCCCGACTAGCGGGAGTTCACGAGCAGTACTTC; CDR3: CASSHSRLAGVHEQYF
J: TRBJ2-2; V: TRBV7-2; size: NA; D: TRBD2; DNA: TGTGCCAGCAGCCCGACTAGCGCTTGGGGCGGGGAGCTGTTTTTT; CDR3: CASSPTSAWGGELFF
J: TRBJ2-1; V: TRBV3-1/TRBV3-2; size: NA; D: NA; DNA: TGTGCCAGCAGCCCAGACCCTAGAACCTACAATGAGCAGTTCTTC; CDR3: CASSPDPRTYNEQFF
J: TRBJ1-1; V: TRBV5-1; size: NA; D: NA; DNA: TGCGCCAGACTAGAAGCTTTCTTT; CDR3: CARLEAFF
J: TRBJ1-1; V: TRBV5-1; size: NA; D: TRBD1; DNA: TGCGCCAGCAGCTCCCAGGGGGCAGGCACTGAAGCTTTCTTT; CDR3: CASSSQGAGTEAFF
J: TRBJ1-2; V: TRBV5-4; size: NA; D: TRBD1; DNA: TGTGCCAGCAGCTTGACCCAGGGGGCTCTCTATGGCTACACCTTC; CDR3: CASSLTQGALYGYTF
J: TRBJ2-4; V: TRBV18; size: NA; D: TRBD2; DNA: TGTGCCAGCTCACCACAGAAGACTAGCGGTCTATACTTC; CDR3: CASSPQKTSGLYF
J: TRBJ2-2; V: TRBV9; size: NA; D: NA; DNA: TGTGCCAGCAGCGTCCCCAGTACCGGGGAGCTGTTTTTT; CDR3: CASSVPSTGELFF
J: TRBJ1-4; V: TRBV19; size: NA; D: NA; DNA: TGTGCCAGTAGTATCCCCGCGACAGGTGGGGAGGGACTGTTTTTT; CDR3: CASSIPATGGEGLFF
J: TRBJ2-3; V: TRBV5-6; size: NA; D: NA; DNA: TGTGCCAGCAGCTTGGTCTCTTTGGATACGCAGTATTTT; CDR3: CASSLVSLDTQYF
J: TRBJ2-1; V: TRBV28; size: few; D: TRBD1; DNA: TGTGCCAGCACCCCCGGGGACAGGGTCTACAATGAGCAGTTCTTC; CDR3: CASTPGDRVYNEQFF
J: TRBJ2-2; V: TRBV9; size: NA; D: TRBD2; DNA: TGTGCCAGCAGCGCCAGCGGGAGTGTATCCGGGGAGCTGTTTTTT; CDR3: CASSASGSVSGELFF
J: TRBJ2-5; V: TRBV29-1; size: NA; D: NA; DNA: TGCAGCGTTGGTCAGATCCAAGAGACCCAGTACTTC; CDR3: CSVGQIQETQYF
J: TRBJ2-7; V: TRBV13; size: NA; D: TRBD1; DNA: TGTGCCAGCAGCTTGTCCGGGACAGAAGACTCCTACGAGCAGTACTTC; CDR3: CASSLSGTEDSYEQYF
J: TRBJ1-2; V: TRBV6-5; size: once; D: NA; DNA: TGTGCCAGCACCAGGGCAGGGTATGGCTACACCTTC; CDR3: CASTRAGYGYTF
J: TRBJ1-3; V: TRBV6-6; size: NA; D: NA; DNA: TGTGCCAGCAGCAGGGGCTCTGGAAACACCATATATTTT; CDR3: CASSRGSGNTIYF
J: TRBJ2-3; V: TRBV14; size: once; D: TRBD2; DNA: TGTGCCAGCAGCCCAACACTAGCGGGCGTGTCCCGGGCAGATACGCAGTATTTT; CDR3: CASSPTLAGVSRADTQYF
J: TRBJ2-7; V: TRBV9; size: few; D: TRBD2; DNA: TGTGCCAGCAGCGCTCAGACTAGCGGGAGGTTTGTGGGCGAGCAGTACTTC; CDR3: CASSAQTSGRFVGEQYF
J: TRBJ2-3; V: TRBV6-1; size: NA; D: TRBD2; DNA: TGTGCCAGCAGTGAGGCGGGAGGGACAGATACGCAGTATTTT; CDR3: CASSEAGGTDTQYF
J: TRBJ1-1; V: TRBV30; size: NA; D: NA; DNA: TGTGCCTGGGGGGCGCGAGGTTTAAGGGCTTTCTTT; CDR3: CAWGARGLRAFF
J: TRBJ2-7; V: TRBV7-2; size: NA; D: TRBD2; DNA: TGTGCCAGCAGCCTCTCCGGGACTAGCGGGAACGAGCAGTACTTC; CDR3: CASSLSGTSGNEQYF
J: TRBJ2-7; V: TRBV27; size: NA; D: TRBD2; DNA: TGTGCCAGCAGCCCGGGACTAGCGGGAGCTCGCTCCCTTTACGAGCAGTACTTC; CDR3: CASSPGLAGARSLYEQYF
J: TRBJ2-7; V: TRBV5-4; size: NA; D: NA; DNA: TGTGCCAGCAGCTTGTCCGGCCAGGGGATGACCTACGAGCAGTACTTC; CDR3: CASSLSGQGMTYEQYF
J: TRBJ2-3; V: TRBV5-6; size: NA; D: NA; DNA: TGTGCCAGCAGCTTGTTCTCAGATACGCAGTATTTT; CDR3: CASSLFSDTQYF
J: TRBJ2-7; V: TRBV28; size: NA; D: NA; DNA: TGTGCCAGCAGCGAAGGCCGCCGCCGGGGAGAGCAGTACTTC; CDR3: CASSEGRRRGEQYF
J: TRBJ1-1; V: TRBV14; size: NA; D: TRBD1; DNA: TGTGCCAGCAGCCAAGTTGTCTCAGGGGGAGCTTTCTTT; CDR3: CASSQVVSGGAFF
J: TRBJ1-1; V: TRBV10-3; size: NA; D: NA; DNA: TGTGCCATCAGTTATAGGGGGAACACTGAAGCTTTCTTT; CDR3: CAISYRGNTEAFF
J: TRBJ1-2; V: TRBV3-1/TRBV3-2; size: NA; D: TRBD1; DNA: TGTGCCAGCAGCCGACTCCAAGGACAGGGCCTCTATGGCTACACCTTC; CDR3: CASSRLQGQGLYGYTF
J: TRBJ1-2; V: TRBV6-5; size: NA; D: NA; DNA: TGTGCCAGCACCTCATCCGGTGGCTACACCTTC; CDR3: CASTSSGGYTF
J: TRBJ2-5; V: TRBV5-4; size: NA; D: NA; DNA: TGTGCCAGCAGTCTGACTAATGAAGAGACCCAGTACTTC; CDR3: CASSLTNEETQYF
J: TRBJ1-5; V: TRBV19; size: once; D: NA; DNA: TGTGCCAGTAGTATCCCCAGGCCCAGCAATCAGCCCCAGCATTTT; CDR3: CASSIPRPSNQPQHF
J: TRBJ1-2; V: TRBV5-6; size: NA; D: NA; DNA: TGTGCCAGCAGCGTGCAGGGCCCCTATGGCTACACCTTC; CDR3: CASSVQGPYGYTF
J: TRBJ1-6; V: TRBV7-2; size: NA; D: NA; DNA: TGTGCCAGCAGCTTGCAGACAGGTTTGAATTCACCCCTCCACTTT; CDR3: CASSLQTGLNSPLHF
J: TRBJ2-7; V: TRBV5-1; size: NA; D: NA; DNA: TGCGCCAGCAGCTTGGGGTCACAGAGCTACGAGCAGTACTTC; CDR3: CASSLGSQSYEQYF
J: TRBJ2-3; V: TRBV24-1; size: NA; D: TRBD2; DNA: TGTGCCACCAGTGATTACCCGGGAGGTTGGACAGATACGCAGTATTTT; CDR3: CATSDYPGGWTDTQYF
J: TRBJ1-4; V: TRBV3-1/TRBV3-2; size: once; D: NA; DNA: TGTGCCAGCAGCCATCACCAGGGGCTGGTTGAAAAACTGTTTTTT; CDR3: CASSHHQGLVEKLFF
J: TRBJ1-4; V: TRBV30; size: NA; D: NA; DNA: TGTGCCTGGAGTGTCCGAACTAATGAAAAACTGTTTTTT; CDR3: CAWSVRTNEKLFF
J: TRBJ1-1; V: TRBV11-2; size: NA; D: NA; DNA: TGTGCCAGCACCCTAGGCGGGGGAATGAACACTGAAGCTTTCTTT; CDR3: CASTLGGGMNTEAFF
J: TRBJ2-4; V: TRBV10-3; size: NA; D: TRBD1; DNA: TGTGCCATCAGTGCCACAGGGGGCGCTGGCAAAAACATTCAGTACTTC; CDR3: CAISATGGAGKNIQYF
J: TRBJ2-5; V: TRBV20-1; size: NA; D: NA; DNA: TGCAGTGCCAGTCTCTCGGCTAGCGCCCAAGAGACCCAGTACTTC; CDR3: CSASLSASAQETQYF
J: TRBJ1-2; V: TRBV20-1; size: NA; D: TRBD1; DNA: TGCAGTGCTAGTAACCCAGGGGGAGATGGCTACACCTTC; CDR3: CSASNPGGDGYTF
J: TRBJ1-1; V: TRBV6-6; size: NA; D: NA; DNA: TGTGCCAGCAGTTACGGGGGAGGGGCGAACACTGAAGCTTTCTTT; CDR3: CASSYGGGANTEAFF
J: TRBJ2-7; V: TRBV7-8; size: NA; D: TRBD2; DNA: TGTGCCAGCAGCTTAGAACTAGCGGTGAACTACGAGCAGTACTTC; CDR3: CASSLELAVNYEQYF
J: TRBJ2-7; V: TRBV12-3/TRBV12-4; size: NA; D: NA; DNA: TGTGCCAGCAGTGCCGGGACTTACGAGCAGTACTTC; CDR3: CASSAGTYEQYF
J: TRBJ2-7; V: TRBV15; size: NA; D: NA; DNA: TGTGCCACCAGCAGAGGAGAGACGTTCATGCGGGCGTCCTACGAGCAGTACTTC; CDR3: CATSRGETFMRASYEQYF
J: TRBJ2-7; V: TRBV3-1/TRBV3-2; size: NA; D: TRBD1; DNA: TGTGCCGCGGGGGACAGGGGGCGCGAGAAGAACGAGCAGTACTTC; CDR3: CAAGDRGREKNEQYF